This T cell receptor (beta chain) was sequenced for a study of T cell responses to AZD1222 COVID-19 vaccine. Points from the study as a whole: The study sampled repertoires only after the peak T cell response. Only five or six individuals given AZD1222 were seropositive at baseline. Across spike, vaccine-associated CD4 TCRs were found, dominant at 160-218 and 743-854.

Notes on this clone: The antigen remains undetermined.

Germline V gene lookup returns CDR1 SGHAT and CDR2 FQNNGV. The CDR3 contains 14 residues. With 1 base clipped from V and 7 bases from J, the junction kept 5 bases outside the gene matches. Generated by immunoSEQ multiplex PCR, the TCRdb table keeps only in-frame clones and is missing some. The sample has some 160,000 clones, about 92% seen once. Sequencing was performed on peripheral blood, taken on day 0 of AZD1222 vaccination. This receptor was obtained from an adult in good health. V usage is TRBV11-2 and J usage is TRBJ1-2, with 8 bases matching TRBD1. The CDR3 DNA reads as TGTGCCAGCAGCTTAGGGACAGGGAGGATTGGCTACACCTTC. Translated, it gives CASSLGTGRIGYTF. The full variable domain, in which reference TRBV11-2 and TRBJ1-2 provide the parts outside the CDR3, is EAGVAQSPRYKIIEKRQSVAFWCNPISGHATLYWYQQILGQGPKLLIQFQNNGVVDDSQLPKDRFSAERLKGVDSTLKIQPAKLEDSAVYLCASSLGTGRIGYTFGSGTRLTVV.